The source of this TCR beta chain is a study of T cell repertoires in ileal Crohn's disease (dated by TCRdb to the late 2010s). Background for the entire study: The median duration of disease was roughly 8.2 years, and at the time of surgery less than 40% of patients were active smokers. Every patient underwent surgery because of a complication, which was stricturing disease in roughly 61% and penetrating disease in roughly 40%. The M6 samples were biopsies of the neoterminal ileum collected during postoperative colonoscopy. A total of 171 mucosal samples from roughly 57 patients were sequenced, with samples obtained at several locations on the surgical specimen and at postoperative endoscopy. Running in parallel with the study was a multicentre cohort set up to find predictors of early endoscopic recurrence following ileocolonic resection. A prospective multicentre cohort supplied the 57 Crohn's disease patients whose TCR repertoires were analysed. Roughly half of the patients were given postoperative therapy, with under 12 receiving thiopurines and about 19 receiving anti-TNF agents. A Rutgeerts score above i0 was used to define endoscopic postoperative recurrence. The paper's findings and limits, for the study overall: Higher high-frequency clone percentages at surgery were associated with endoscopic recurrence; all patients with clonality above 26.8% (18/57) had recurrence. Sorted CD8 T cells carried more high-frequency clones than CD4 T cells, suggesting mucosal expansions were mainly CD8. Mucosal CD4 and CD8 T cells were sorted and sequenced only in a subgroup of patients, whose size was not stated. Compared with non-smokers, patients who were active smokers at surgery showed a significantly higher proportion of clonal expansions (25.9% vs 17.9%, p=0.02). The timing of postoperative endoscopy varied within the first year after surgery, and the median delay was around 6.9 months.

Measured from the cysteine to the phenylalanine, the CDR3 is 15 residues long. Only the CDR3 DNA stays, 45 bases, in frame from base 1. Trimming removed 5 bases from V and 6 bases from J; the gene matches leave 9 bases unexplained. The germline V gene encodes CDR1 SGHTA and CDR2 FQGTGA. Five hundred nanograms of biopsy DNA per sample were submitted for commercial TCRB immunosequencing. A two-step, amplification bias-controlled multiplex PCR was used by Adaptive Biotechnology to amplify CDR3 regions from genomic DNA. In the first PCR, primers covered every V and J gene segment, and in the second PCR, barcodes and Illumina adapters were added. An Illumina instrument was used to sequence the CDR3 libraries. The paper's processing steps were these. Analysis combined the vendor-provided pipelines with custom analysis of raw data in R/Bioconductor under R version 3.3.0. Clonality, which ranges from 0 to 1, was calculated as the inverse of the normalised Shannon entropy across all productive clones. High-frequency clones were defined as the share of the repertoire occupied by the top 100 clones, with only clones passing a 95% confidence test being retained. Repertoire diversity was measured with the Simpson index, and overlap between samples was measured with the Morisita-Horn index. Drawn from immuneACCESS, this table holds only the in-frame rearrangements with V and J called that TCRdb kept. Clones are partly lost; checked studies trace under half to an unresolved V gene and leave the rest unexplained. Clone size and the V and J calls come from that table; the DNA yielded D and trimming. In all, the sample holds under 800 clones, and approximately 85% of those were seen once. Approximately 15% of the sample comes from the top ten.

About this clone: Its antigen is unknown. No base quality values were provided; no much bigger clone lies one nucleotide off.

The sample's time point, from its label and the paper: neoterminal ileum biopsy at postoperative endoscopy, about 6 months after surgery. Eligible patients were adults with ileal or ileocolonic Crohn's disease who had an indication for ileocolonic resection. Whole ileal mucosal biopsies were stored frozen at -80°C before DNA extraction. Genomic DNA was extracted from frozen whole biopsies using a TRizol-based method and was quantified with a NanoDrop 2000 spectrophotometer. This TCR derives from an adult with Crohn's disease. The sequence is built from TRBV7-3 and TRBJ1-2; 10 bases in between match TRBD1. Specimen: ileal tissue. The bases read TGTGCCAGCAGCCCAGCCCCGGGACAGGGGAATGGCTACACCTTC. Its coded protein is CASSPAPGQGNGYTF.